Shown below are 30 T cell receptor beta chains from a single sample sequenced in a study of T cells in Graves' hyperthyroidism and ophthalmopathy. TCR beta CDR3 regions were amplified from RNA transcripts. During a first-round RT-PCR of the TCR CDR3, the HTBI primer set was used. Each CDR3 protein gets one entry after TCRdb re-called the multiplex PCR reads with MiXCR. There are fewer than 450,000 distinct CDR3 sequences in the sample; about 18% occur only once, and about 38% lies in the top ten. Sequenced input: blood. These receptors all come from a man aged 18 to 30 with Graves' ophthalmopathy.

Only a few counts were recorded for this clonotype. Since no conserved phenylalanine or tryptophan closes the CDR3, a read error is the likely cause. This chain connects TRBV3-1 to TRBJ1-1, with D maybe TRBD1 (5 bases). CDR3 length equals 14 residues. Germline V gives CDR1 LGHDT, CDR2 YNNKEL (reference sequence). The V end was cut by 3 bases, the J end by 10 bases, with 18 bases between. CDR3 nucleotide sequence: TGTGCCAGCAGCCAGGAAATGGGGACGCCACCAGCTTTCCTT. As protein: CASSQEMGTPPAFL.

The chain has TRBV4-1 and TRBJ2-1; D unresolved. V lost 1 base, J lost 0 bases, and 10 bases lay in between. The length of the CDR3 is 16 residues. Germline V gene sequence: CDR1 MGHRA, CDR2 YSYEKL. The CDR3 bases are TGCGCCAGCAGCCAAGGCCCCCAGAGCTCCTACAATGAGCAGTTCTTC. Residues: CASSQGPQSSYNEQFF.

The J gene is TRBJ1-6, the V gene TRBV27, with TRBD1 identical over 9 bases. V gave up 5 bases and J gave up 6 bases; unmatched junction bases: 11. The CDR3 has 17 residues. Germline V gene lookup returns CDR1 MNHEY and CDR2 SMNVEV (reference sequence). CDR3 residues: CASSPTGVQGANSPLHF. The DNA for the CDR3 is TGTGCCAGCAGTCCCACAGGGGTACAGGGGGCTAATTCACCCCTCCACTTT.

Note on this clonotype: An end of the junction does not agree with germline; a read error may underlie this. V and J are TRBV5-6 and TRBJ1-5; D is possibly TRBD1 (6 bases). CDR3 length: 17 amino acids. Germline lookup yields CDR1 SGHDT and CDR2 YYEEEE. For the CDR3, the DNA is TGTGTCAGCAGCTTGGGTGCTATGGGGGAGGGGGGTCGGCCCCAGCATTTT. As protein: CVSSLGAMGEGGRPQHF.

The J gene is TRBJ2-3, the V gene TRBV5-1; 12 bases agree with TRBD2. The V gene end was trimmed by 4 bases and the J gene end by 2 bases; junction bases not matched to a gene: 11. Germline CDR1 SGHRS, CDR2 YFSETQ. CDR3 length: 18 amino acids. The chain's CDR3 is CASSRWTSGVPNTDTQYF. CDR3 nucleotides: TGCGCCAGCAGCCGGTGGACTAGCGGGGTACCTAACACAGATACGCAGTATTTT.

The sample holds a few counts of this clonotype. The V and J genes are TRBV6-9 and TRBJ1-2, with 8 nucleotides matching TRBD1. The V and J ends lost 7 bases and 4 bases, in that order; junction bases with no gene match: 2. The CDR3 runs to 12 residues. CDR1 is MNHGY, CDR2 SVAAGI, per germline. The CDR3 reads CASNGQGYGYTF. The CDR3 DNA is TGTGCCAGCAACGGACAGGGCTATGGCTACACCTTC.

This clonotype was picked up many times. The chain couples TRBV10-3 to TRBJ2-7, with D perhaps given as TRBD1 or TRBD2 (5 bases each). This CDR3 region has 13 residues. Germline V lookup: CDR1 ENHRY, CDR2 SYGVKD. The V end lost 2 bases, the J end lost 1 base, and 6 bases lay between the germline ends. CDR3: CAISEEGSYEQYF. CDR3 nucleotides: TGTGCCATCAGTGAGGAGGGGTCCTACGAGCAGTACTTC.

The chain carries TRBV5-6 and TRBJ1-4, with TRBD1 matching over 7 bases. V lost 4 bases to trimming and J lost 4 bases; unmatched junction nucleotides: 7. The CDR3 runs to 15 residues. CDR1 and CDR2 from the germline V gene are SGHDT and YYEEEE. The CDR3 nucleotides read TGTGCCAGCAGCAGAAACAGGGGAGGTAATGAAAAACTGTTTTTT. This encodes CASSRNRGGNEKLFF.

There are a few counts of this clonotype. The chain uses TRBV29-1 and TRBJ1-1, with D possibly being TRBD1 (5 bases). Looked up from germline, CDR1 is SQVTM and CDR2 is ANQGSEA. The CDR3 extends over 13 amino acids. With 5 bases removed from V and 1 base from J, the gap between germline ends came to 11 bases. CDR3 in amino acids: CSVQTDTNTEAFF. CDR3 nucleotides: TGCAGCGTTCAGACAGACACGAACACTGAAGCTTTCTTT.

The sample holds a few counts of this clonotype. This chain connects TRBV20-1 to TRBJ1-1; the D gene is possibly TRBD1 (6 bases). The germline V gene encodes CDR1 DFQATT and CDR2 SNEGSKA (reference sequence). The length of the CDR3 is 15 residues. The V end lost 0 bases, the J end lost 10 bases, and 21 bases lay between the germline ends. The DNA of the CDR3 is TGCAGTGCTAGAGATTCTTTTGGAGGGGGGCAAGGAGCTTTCTTT. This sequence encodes CSARDSFGGGQGAFF.

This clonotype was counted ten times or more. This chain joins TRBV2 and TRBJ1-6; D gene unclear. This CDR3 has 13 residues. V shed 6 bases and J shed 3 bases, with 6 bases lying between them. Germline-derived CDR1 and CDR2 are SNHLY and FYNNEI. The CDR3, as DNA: TGTGCCAGCAGGGCAGACTATAATTCACCCCTCCACTTT. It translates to CASRADYNSPLHF. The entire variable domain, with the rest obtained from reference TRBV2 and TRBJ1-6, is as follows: EPEVTQTPSHQVTQMGQEVILRCVPISNHLYFYWYRQILGQKVEFLVSFYNNEISEKSEIFDDQFSVERPDGSNFTLKIRSTKLEDSAMYFCASRADYNSPLHFGNGTRLTVT.

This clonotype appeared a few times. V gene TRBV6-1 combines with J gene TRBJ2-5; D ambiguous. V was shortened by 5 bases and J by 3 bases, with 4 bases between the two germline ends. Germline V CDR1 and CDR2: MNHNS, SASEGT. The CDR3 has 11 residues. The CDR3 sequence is CASSSEETQYF. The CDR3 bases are TGTGCCAGCAGTTCCGAAGAGACCCAGTACTTC.

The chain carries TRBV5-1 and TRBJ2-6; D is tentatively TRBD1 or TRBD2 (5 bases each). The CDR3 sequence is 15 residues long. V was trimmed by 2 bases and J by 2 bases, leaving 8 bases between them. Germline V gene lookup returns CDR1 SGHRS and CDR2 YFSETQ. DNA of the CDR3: TGCGCCAGCAGCTTAGTGGGGGCTGGGGCCAACGTCCTGACTTTC. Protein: CASSLVGAGANVLTF.

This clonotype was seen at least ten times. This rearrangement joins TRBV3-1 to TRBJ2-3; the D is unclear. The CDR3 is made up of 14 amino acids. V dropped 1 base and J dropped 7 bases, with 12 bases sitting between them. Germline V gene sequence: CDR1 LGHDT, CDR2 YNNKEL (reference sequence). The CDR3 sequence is CASSQGSGFNTQYF. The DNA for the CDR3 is TGTGCCAGCAGCCAAGGTTCCGGGTTTAATACGCAGTATTTT.

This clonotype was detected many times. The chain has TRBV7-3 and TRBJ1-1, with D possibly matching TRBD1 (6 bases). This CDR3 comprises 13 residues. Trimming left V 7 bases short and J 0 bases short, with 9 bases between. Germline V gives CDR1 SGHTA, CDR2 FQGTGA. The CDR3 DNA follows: TGTGCCAGCAAGGACAGCCTGAACACTGAAGCTTTCTTT. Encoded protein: CASKDSLNTEAFF.

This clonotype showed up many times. As DNA, the CDR3 is TGCAGTGCTAGTACCGGGACAGATTCACCCCTCCACTTT. It codes for CSASTGTDSPLHF. V is TRBV20-1 and J is TRBJ1-6; 7 bases are shared with TRBD1. This CDR3 comprises 13 residues. CDR1 is DFQATT and CDR2 is SNEGSKA in the germline V gene (reference sequence). Unmatched junction bases numbered 4, after V lost 3 bases and J lost 8 bases.

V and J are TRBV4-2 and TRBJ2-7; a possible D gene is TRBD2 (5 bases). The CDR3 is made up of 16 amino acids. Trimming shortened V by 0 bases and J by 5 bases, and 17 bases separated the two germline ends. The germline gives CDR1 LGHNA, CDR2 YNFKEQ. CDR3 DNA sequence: TGTGCCAGCAGCCAAGATTTGGCCGGGGTTGGCGACGAGCAGTACTTC. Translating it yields CASSQDLAGVGDEQYF.

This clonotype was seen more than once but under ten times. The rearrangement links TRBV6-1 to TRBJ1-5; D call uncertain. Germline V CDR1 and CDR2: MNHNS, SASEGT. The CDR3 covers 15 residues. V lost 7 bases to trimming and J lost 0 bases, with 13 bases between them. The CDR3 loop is CASNLLYDSNQPQHF. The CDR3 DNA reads TGTGCCAGCAACCTTTTATATGATAGCAATCAGCCCCAGCATTTT.

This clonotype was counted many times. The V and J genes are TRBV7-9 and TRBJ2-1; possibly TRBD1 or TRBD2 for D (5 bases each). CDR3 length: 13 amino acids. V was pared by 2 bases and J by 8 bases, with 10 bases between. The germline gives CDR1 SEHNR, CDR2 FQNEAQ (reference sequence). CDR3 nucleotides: TGTGCCAGCAGCTTAACGAGGGGCGATGAGCAGTTCTTC. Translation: CASSLTRGDEQFF.

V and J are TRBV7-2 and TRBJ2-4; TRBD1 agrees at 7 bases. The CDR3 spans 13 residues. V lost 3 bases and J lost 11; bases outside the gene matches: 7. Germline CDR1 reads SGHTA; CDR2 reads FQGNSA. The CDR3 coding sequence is TGTGCCAGCAGCTTGGCAGACAGGGCGCTTCAGTACTTC. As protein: CASSLADRALQYF.

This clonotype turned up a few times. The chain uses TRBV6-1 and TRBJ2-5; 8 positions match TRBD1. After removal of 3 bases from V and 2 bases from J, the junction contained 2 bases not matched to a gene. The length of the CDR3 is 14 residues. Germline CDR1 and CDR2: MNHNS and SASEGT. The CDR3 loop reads CASSEWTGQETQYF. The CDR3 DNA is TGTGCCAGCAGTGAGTGGACAGGGCAAGAGACCCAGTACTTC.

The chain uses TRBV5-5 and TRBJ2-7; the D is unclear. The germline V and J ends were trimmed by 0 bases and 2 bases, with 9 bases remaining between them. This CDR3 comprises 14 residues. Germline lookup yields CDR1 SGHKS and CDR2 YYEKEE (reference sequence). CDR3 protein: CASSLEDPPYEQYF. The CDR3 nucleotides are TGTGCCAGCAGCTTGGAAGACCCCCCCTACGAGCAGTACTTC.

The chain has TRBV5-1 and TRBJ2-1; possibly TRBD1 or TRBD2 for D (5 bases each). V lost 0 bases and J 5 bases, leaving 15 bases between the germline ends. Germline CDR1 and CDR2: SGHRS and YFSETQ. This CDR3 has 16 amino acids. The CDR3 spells CASSLALGTDDNEQFF. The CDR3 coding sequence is TGCGCCAGCAGCTTGGCCCTGGGGACGGACGACAATGAGCAGTTCTTC.

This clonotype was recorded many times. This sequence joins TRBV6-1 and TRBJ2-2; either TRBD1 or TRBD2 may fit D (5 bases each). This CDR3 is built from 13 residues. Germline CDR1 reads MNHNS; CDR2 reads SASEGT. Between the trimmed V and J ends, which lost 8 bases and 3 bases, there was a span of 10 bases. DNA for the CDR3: TGTGCCAGCGGTAGGGGAGACACCGGGGAGCTGTTTTTT. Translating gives CASGRGDTGELFF.

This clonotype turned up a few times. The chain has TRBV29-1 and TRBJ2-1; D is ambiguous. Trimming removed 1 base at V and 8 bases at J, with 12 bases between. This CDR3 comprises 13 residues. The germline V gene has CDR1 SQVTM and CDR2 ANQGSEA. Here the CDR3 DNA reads TGCAGCGTTGAAGTTGGAGACTTCGATGAGCAGTTCTTC. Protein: CSVEVGDFDEQFF.

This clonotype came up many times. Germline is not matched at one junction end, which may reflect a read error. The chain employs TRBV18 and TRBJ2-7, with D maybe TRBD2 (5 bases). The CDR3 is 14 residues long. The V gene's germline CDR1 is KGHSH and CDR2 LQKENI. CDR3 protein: CASSPPGKPYEQYF. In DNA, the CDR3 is TGTGCCAGCTCCCCACCCGGGAAACCCTACGAGCAGTACTTC.

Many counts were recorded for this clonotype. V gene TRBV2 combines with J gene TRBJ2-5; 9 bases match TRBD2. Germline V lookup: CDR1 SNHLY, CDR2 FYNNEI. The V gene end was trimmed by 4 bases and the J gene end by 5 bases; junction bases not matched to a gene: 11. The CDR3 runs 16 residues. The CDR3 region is CASSGVGGGVLETQYF. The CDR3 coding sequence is TGTGCCAGCAGTGGTGTCGGCGGGGGGGTTTTGGAGACCCAGTACTTC. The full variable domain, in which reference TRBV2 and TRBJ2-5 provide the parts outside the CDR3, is EPEVTQTPSHQVTQMGQEVILRCVPISNHLYFYWYRQILGQKVEFLVSFYNNEISEKSEIFDDQFSVERPDGSNFTLKIRSTKLEDSAMYFCASSGVGGGVLETQYFGPGTRLLVL.

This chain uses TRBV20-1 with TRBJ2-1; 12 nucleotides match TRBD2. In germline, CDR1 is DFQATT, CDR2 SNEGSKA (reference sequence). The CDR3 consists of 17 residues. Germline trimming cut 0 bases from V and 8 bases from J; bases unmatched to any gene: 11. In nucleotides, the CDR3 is TGCAGTGCTAGAGATCCCCTAGCGGGGGGGCTTCGTCATGAGCAGTTCTTC. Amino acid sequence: CSARDPLAGGLRHEQFF.

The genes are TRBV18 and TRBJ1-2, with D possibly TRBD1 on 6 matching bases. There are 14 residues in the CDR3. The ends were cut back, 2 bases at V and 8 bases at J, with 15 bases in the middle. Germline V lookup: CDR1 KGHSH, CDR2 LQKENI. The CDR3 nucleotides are TGTGCCAGCTCACCAACGGGGGGGCCCGCGGGCTACACCTTC. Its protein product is CASSPTGGPAGYTF.

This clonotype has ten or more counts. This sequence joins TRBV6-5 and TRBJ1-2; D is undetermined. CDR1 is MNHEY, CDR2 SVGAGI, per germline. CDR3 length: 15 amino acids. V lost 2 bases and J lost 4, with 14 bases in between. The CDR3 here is CASSYPQAYFYGYTF. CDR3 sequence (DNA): TGTGCCAGCAGTTACCCCCAGGCGTACTTCTATGGCTACACCTTC.